This T cell receptor beta chain was identified in a study of post-analysis software for immune sequencing data. In the study overall: Relapsing-remitting, secondary progressive and progressive-relapsing multiple sclerosis courses were included. Study results and limitations: Under the F measure, samples that were prepared in one batch clustered strongly together. Five TRBV segments, including TRBV5-6, TRBV5-1 and TRBV20-1, were more frequent in patients than controls. The normalized Chao1 diversity of multiple sclerosis patients was significantly lower than that of controls.

In regard to this clonotype: Its antigen is as yet unknown.

Carried by the TCR beta cDNA libraries were unique molecular identifiers. Yield was about 500,000 cDNA molecules from roughly 1 to 10 million T cells. TCRdb processed the PCR reads anew with MiXCR; each CDR3 protein has one entry. The repertoire holds about 500,000 distinct CDR3 sequences, over 35% seen once, with roughly an eighth in the top ten. V lost 4 bases to trimming and J lost 4 bases, with 14 bases between them. The V gene's germline CDR1 is MDHEN and CDR2 SYDVKM. The CDR3 consists of 16 residues. The TCR originated in a girl between 10 and 17 years old with multiple sclerosis. The sequencing sample was made of blood. The genes are TRBV28 and TRBJ2-6; TRBD1 is a possible D gene (6 bases). CDR3 residues: CASSSQGSGGANVLTF. CDR3 coding DNA: TGTGCCAGCAGTTCACAGGGATCAGGAGGGGCCAACGTCCTGACTTTC.